Detailed here is one T cell receptor (beta chain). This record belongs to a study of blood T cell repertoires in COVID-19. The data were produced by immunoSEQ multiplex PCR, yet TCRdb's version contains in-frame clones alone and is incomplete. The sample lists roughly 200,000 clones, 80% to 90% seen once, with around 2.3% in the top ten. The TCR sequence derives from a middle-aged woman with acute COVID-19. Specimen: PBMCs or T cells enriched from blood (not recorded which).

The DNA of the CDR3 is TGTGCCAGCAGCTTTTCTAGAACCGGGGAGCTGTTTTTT. Protein: CASSFSRTGELFF. The J gene is TRBJ2-2, the V gene TRBV11-2; D is uncertain. This CDR3 has 13 amino acids. The ends were cut back, 3 bases at V and 5 bases at J, with 7 bases in the middle. Germline values: CDR1 SGHAT, CDR2 FQNNGV.